This passage covers 12 T cell receptor beta chains from one sample sequenced in a study of T-cell memory formation after mild COVID-19. Each CDR3 protein gets one entry after TCRdb re-called the 5' RACE reads with MiXCR. The sample yields 120,000 to 150,000 distinct CDR3 sequences, 6% seen once. The sequenced sample was PBMCs or a T cell subset sorted from them (not recorded which). Source of these receptors: an adult woman who had mild COVID-19 (a few samples of this study predate the infection). Cell type and time point are not known.

This clonotype has at least ten counts. The chain uses TRBV5-1 and TRBJ1-1; D gene unclear. The CDR3 has 14 residues. Germline V lookup: CDR1 SGHRS, CDR2 YFSETQ. Trimming took 4 bases from V and 0 from J, leaving 10 bases between them. The CDR3 loop is CASSPAAMNTEAFF. The CDR3 DNA reads TGCGCCAGCAGCCCGGCAGCCATGAACACTGAAGCTTTCTTT.

This clonotype appeared many times. The chain has TRBV20-1 and TRBJ2-1, with 8 bases that match TRBD1. The germline V gene has CDR1 DFQATT and CDR2 SNEGSKA (reference sequence). V lost 5 bases to trimming and J lost 2 bases; unmatched junction nucleotides: 2. The CDR3 is made up of 13 amino acids. The chain's CDR3 is CSADRGPYNEQFF. Written as DNA, the CDR3 is TGCAGTGCTGACAGGGGACCCTACAATGAGCAGTTCTTC.

This chain uses TRBV5-1 with TRBJ1-1; D not resolved. This CDR3 has 14 amino acids. Between the trimmed V and J ends, which lost 0 bases and 5 bases, there was a span of 11 bases. Germline V CDR1 and CDR2: SGHRS, YFSETQ. CDR3 DNA sequence: TGCGCCAGCAGCTTGGAGGCCGGGAGGACTGAAGCTTTCTTT. It translates to CASSLEAGRTEAFF.

This clonotype was picked up many times. The J gene is TRBJ2-4, the V gene TRBV12-3 or TRBV12-4; TRBD2 might be the D (6 bases). This CDR3 spans 12 amino acids. V lost 6 bases and J 7 bases, leaving 10 bases between the germline ends. The CDR3 bases are TGTGCCAGCAGAGGAGGAGGGAACATTCAGTACTTC. It codes for CASRGGGNIQYF.

The chain is built from TRBV24-1 and TRBJ1-5; no clear D gene. Germline CDR1 and CDR2: KGHDR and SFDVKD. The length of the CDR3 is 15 residues. Trimming removed 4 bases at V and 1 base at J, with 10 bases between. In DNA form, the CDR3 reads TGTGCCACCAGTGAGGCCCACCAGAGCAATCAGCCCCAGCATTTT. This gives the protein CATSEAHQSNQPQHF.

A remark on this clonotype: At one end the junction does not follow the germline gene, possibly because of a read error. The chain carries TRBV9 and TRBJ1-6; no clear D gene. There are 15 residues in the CDR3. The germline CDR1 and CDR2 sequences are SGDLS and YYNGEE. CDR3 sequence: CARSEEDGRNSPLHF. The CDR3 region has the DNA TGTGCCAGAAGCGAGGAAGACGGACGTAATTCACCCCTCCACTTT.

The chain employs TRBV3-1 and TRBJ1-1; D call uncertain. Trimming took 4 bases from V and 6 from J, leaving 15 bases between them. Germline CDR1 reads LGHDT; CDR2 reads YNNKEL (reference sequence). This CDR3 region has 14 residues. The CDR3 spells CASSPYVGFSEAFF. The CDR3 DNA sequence: TGTGCCAGCAGCCCTTACGTGGGGTTCTCTGAAGCTTTCTTT.

This chain connects TRBV20-1 to TRBJ2-7; TRBD1 agrees at 10 bases. The CDR3 sequence is 16 residues long. Germline loops: CDR1 DFQATT, CDR2 SNEGSKA (reference sequence). J lost 0 bases, V lost 3 bases, and 8 bases had no gene match. The CDR3 region has the DNA TGCAGTGCTAGCAAGGGGACAGGGGACCTCTCCTACGAGCAGTACTTC. Protein product: CSASKGTGDLSYEQYF.

This clonotype appeared many times. The chain carries TRBV11-2 and TRBJ2-3; TRBD2 might be the D (5 bases). This CDR3 is built from 13 residues. Germline V CDR1 and CDR2: SGHAT, FQNNGV. Trimming stripped 5 bases from V and 5 bases from J, with 11 bases between. CDR3 loop: CASSGSVRDTQYF. In DNA, the CDR3 is TGTGCCAGCAGCGGGAGTGTGAGAGATACGCAGTATTTT.

This clonotype was observed at least ten times. This chain links TRBV5-1 with TRBJ2-7, with D uncertain. The CDR3 runs 15 residues. Trimming removed 6 bases at V and 3 bases at J, with 19 bases between. Germline V gene lookup returns CDR1 SGHRS and CDR2 YFSETQ. DNA of the CDR3: TGCGCCAGCACCCGAGGCGAGGCGGCCCGCTACGAGCAGTACTTC. Translating it yields CASTRGEAARYEQYF.

This clonotype was recorded many times. The V call is TRBV6-5, the J call TRBJ2-3; D is undetermined. The CDR3 sequence is 14 residues long. Germline V gene lookup returns CDR1 MNHEY and CDR2 SVGAGI. V lost 5 bases and J 3 bases, leaving 12 bases between the germline ends. The DNA for the CDR3 is TGTGCCAGCAGTACGATTGACGGAACAGATACGCAGTATTTT. The encoded protein is CASSTIDGTDTQYF.

This clonotype was seen ten or more times. This chain connects TRBV7-9 to TRBJ2-7; 7 bases are shared with TRBD1. Germline assignment: CDR1 SEHNR and CDR2 FQNEAQ (reference sequence). V lost 4 bases and J lost 2; bases outside the gene matches: 5. This CDR3 is built from 14 residues. CDR3 sequence reads: CASSSGDRAYEQYF. DNA for the CDR3: TGTGCCAGCAGCTCCGGGGACAGAGCCTACGAGCAGTACTTC.